The clone carrying this T cell receptor (beta chain) was observed at least ten times. Its antigen is not known. This record belongs to a study of T-cell reconstitution after alpha-beta-depleted transplantation in children. Study-level points and caveats: Where some patients showed high TCRbeta diversity at day 60, it came from recipient T cells and thymic progenitors that had survived. Several hundred rapidly expanded clones from non-depleted graft cells reportedly supplied alpha-beta T cells about two months post-transplant.

Germline V gives CDR1 MNHEY, CDR2 SVGAGI. CDR3 length: 15 amino acids. The V and J ends lost 4 bases and 4 bases respectively, with 16 bases between them. Preparation of the TCRbeta library used unique molecular identifiers. TCRdb processed the PCR reads anew with MiXCR; each CDR3 protein has one entry. The repertoire includes 330,000 or so distinct CDR3 sequences, roughly a tenth of them detected once, and around 7.6% sits in the top ten. This clonotype originated in a boy in the first two years of life with acute myeloid leukemia, due to receive a stem cell transplant. The chain carries TRBV6-5 and TRBJ1-1, with D perhaps matching TRBD1 (6 bases). Sequencing was performed on PBMCs, taken before TCRalphabeta/CD19-depleted stem cell transplant. DNA for the CDR3: TGTGCCAGCAGTTCGAGTTTCTTACAGGGCACTGAAGCTTTCTTT. Protein product: CASSSSFLQGTEAFF.